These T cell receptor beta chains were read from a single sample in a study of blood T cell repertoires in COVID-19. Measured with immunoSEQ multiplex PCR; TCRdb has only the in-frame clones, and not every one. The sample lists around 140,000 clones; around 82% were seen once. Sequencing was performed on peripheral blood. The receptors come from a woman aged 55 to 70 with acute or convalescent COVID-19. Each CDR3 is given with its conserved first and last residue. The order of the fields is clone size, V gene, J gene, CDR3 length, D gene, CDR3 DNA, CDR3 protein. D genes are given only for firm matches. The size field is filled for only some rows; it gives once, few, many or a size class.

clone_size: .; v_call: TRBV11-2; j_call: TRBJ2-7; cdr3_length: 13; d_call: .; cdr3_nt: TGTGCCAGCAGCCACCAAGGGAGCTACGAGCAGTACTTC; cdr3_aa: CASSHQGSYEQYF
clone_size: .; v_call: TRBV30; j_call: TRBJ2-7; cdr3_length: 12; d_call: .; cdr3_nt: TGTGCCTGGAGTGTTGTCAGCTACGAGCAGTACTTC; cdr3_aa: CAWSVVSYEQYF
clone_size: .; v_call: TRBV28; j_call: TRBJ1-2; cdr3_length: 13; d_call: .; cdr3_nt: TGTGCCAGCAGTTTGAGCATTTCCTATGGCTACACCTTC; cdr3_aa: CASSLSISYGYTF
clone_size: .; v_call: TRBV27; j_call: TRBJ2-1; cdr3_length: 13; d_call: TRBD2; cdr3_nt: TGTGCCAGCAGCCTAATGGCGGGAGACGATCAGTTCTTC; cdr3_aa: CASSLMAGDDQFF
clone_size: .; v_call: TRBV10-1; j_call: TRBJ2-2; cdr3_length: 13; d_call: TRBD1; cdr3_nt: TGCGCCAGCGCGACAGGGGTAGCCGGGGAGCTGTTTTTT; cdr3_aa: CASATGVAGELFF
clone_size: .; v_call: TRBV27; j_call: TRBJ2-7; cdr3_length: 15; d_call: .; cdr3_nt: TGTGCCAGCAGTTTATCGCGCGGGCACCCCTACGAGCAGTACTTC; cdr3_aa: CASSLSRGHPYEQYF
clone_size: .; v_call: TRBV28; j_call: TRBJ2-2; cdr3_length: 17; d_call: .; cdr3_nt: TGTGCCAGCAGGCCAGCCCTCGGGATCGGGAACACCGGGGAGCTGTTTTTT; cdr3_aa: CASRPALGIGNTGELFF
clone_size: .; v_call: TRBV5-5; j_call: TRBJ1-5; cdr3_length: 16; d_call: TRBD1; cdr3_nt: TGTGCCAGCAGCTTTAGCAGGGGGCCTGACAATCAGCCCCAGCATTTT; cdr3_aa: CASSFSRGPDNQPQHF
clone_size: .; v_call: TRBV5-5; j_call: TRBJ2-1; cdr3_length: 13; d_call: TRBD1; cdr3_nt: TGTGCCAGCAGCTCGACAGGGGACAATGAGCAGTTCTTC; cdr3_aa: CASSSTGDNEQFF
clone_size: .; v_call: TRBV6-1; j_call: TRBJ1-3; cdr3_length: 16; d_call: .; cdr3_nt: TGTGCCAGCAGTGAGGTTCTGCGTCAATCTGGAAACACCATATATTTT; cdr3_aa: CASSEVLRQSGNTIYF
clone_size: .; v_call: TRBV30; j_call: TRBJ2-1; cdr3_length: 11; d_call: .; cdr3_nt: TGTGCCTGGAGTAATTTCAGGGAGCAGTTCTTC; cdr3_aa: CAWSNFREQFF
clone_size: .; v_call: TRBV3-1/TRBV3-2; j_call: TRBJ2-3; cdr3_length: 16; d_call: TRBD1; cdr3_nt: TGTGCCAGCAGCCGCCGACAGGGTCGAAGCACAGATACGCAGTATTTT; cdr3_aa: CASSRRQGRSTDTQYF
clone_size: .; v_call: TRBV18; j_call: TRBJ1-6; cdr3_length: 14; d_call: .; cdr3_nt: TGTGCCAGCTCACCCGGGGAGGGTAATTCACCCCTCCACTTT; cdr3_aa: CASSPGEGNSPLHF
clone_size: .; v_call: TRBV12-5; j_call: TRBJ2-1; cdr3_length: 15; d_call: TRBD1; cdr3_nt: TGTGCTAGCGGACCCGGGACAGGGGTTAGCGATGAGCAGTTCTTC; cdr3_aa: CASGPGTGVSDEQFF
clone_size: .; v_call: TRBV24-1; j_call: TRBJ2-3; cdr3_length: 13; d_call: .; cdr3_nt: TGTGCCACCAGTGATTTGTTCGCAGATACGCAGTATTTT; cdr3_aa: CATSDLFADTQYF
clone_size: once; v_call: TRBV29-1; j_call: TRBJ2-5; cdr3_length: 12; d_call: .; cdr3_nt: TGCAGCGCCGGACACAGTGAAGAGACCCAGTACTTC; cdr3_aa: CSAGHSEETQYF
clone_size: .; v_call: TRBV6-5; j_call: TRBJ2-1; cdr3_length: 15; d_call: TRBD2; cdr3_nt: TGTGCCAGCAGTTACCTCAGCGGGAGTACTAGTGAGCAGTTCTTC; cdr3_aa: CASSYLSGSTSEQFF
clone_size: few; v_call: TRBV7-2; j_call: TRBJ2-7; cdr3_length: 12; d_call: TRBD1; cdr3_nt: TGTGCCAGTGCGACAGGGGTTGGCGAGCAGTACTTC; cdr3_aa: CASATGVGEQYF
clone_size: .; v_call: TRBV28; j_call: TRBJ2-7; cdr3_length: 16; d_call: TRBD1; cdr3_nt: TGTGCCAGCAGCCTAAATCTAGGGGGCACCGCCTACGAGCAGTACTTC; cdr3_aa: CASSLNLGGTAYEQYF
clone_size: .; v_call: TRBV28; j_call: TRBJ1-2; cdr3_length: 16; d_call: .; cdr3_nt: TGTGCCAGCAGTCCCTATGAAGGGAGATCTAACTATGGCTACACCTTC; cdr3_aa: CASSPYEGRSNYGYTF
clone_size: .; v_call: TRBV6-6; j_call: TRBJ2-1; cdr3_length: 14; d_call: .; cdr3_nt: TGTGCCAGCAGTTACTGGTCTAGCAACAATGAGCAGTTCTTC; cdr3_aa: CASSYWSSNNEQFF
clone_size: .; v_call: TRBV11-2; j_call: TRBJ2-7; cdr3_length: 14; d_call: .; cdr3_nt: TGTGCCAGCAGCCCCGACGGACTGCAATACGAGCAGTACTTC; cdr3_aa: CASSPDGLQYEQYF
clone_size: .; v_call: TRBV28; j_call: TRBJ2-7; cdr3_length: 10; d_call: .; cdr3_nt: TGTGCCAGCAGTACTAGAACGCAGTACTTC; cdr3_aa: CASSTRTQYF
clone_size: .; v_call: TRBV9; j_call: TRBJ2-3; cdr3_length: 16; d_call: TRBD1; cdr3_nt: TGTGCCAGTTCGATGGGCCTAGGGGGCCTCCCAGATACGCAGTATTTT; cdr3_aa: CASSMGLGGLPDTQYF
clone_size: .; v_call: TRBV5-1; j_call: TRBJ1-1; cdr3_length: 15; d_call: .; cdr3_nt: TGCGCCAGCAGCTTGGAACGGTCGGGGAACACTGAAGCTTTCTTT; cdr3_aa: CASSLERSGNTEAFF
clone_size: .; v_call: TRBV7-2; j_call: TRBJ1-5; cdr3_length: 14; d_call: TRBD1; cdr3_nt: TGTGCCAGCAGCCCGGGGCCAGGGGGACAGCCCCAGCATTTT; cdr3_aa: CASSPGPGGQPQHF
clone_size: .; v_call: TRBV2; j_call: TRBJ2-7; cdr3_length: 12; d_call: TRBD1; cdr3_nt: TGTGCCAGCAGCCGGACAGGTTACGAGCAGTACTTC; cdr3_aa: CASSRTGYEQYF
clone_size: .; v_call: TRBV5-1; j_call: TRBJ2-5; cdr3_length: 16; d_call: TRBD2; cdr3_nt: TGCGCCAGCAGCTTTGGGACTAGCGGGCCCCAAGAGACCCAGTACTTC; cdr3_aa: CASSFGTSGPQETQYF
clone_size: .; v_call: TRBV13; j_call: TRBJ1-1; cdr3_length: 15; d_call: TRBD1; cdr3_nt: TGTGCCAGCAGCTTAGGGACAGGGGCGGGAACTGAAGCTTTCTTT; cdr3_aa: CASSLGTGAGTEAFF
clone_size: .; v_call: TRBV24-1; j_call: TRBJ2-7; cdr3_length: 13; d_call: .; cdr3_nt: TGTGCCACCTCAGGCGGGCGGATGTACGAGCAGTACTTC; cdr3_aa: CATSGGRMYEQYF
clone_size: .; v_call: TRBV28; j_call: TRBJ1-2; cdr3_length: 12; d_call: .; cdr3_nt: TGTGCCAGCAGTTTGGCCGGGGTTGGCTACACCTTC; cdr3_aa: CASSLAGVGYTF
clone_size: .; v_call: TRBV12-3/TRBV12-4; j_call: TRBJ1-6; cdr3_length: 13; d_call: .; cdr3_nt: TGTGCCAGCAGCCAGAGACAGGATTCACCCCTCCACTTT; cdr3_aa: CASSQRQDSPLHF
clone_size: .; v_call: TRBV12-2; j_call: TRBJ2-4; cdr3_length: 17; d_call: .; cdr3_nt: TGTGCAAGTCGCTTATGGTTAGTGATGGTGGCCAAAAACATTCAGTACTTC; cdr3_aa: CASRLWLVMVAKNIQYF
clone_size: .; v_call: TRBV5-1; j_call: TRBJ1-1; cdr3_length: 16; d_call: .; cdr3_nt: TGCGCCAGCAGCTGGCGAGGCGGGGGTTCAGGTACTGAAGCTTTCTTT; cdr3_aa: CASSWRGGGSGTEAFF
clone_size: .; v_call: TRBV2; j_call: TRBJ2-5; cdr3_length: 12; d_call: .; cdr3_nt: TGTGCCAGCTCCGGAGGAGCAGAGACCCAGTACTTC; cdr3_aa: CASSGGAETQYF